Following are 3 T cell receptor beta chains from one sample sequenced in a study of T cell repertoires in cytomegalovirus infection (dated by TCRdb to between 2017 and 2020). Reads for this sample came from an Illumina HiSeq 1500. The public reads were reprocessed in TCRdb via fastp at Q25 and MiXCR, keeping in-frame beta chains. Duplicate CDR3 protein sequences are folded into a single record with the most common DNA and genes. The sample profile shows about 120,000 distinct CDR3 sequences; roughly 9.1% of them were found once. The ten largest clones take up approximately 33% of the sample. What these receptors recognize is not known. The sample consisted of PBMCs, sequenced either directly or after in vitro stimulation (not recorded which). The receptors were sampled from a human donor in good health (CMV status not recorded). Some clones in this sample may be carry-over from other donors' samples.

This clonotype was seen ten or more times. J is TRBJ2-1 and V is TRBV7-2, with D hard to call. The V gene lost 5 bases and the J gene lost 4 bases, with 15 bases spanning the gap. In germline, CDR1 is SGHTA, CDR2 FQGNSA. The CDR3 spans 15 residues. The CDR3 reads CASSGQRRQYNEQFF. CDR3 coding DNA: TGTGCCAGCAGCGGCCAAAGGCGGCAATACAATGAGCAGTTCTTC.

There are a few counts of this clonotype. This chain uses TRBV4-3 with TRBJ2-2; either TRBD1 or TRBD2 may supply D (6 bases each). Germline loops: CDR1 LGHNA, CDR2 YSLEER. The CDR3 length is 17 residues. V was trimmed by 3 bases and J by 0 bases, leaving 14 bases between them. CDR3 nucleotides: TGCGCCAGCAGCCACAAGGGGGGTAACGCGAACACCGGGGAGCTGTTTTTT. Protein: CASSHKGGNANTGELFF.

V and J are TRBV7-2 and TRBJ1-2; D gene unclear. The CDR3 is made up of 12 amino acids. Trimming took off 5 bases at V and 3 bases at J, with 7 bases between the two ends. Germline V gene data show CDR1 as SGHTA and CDR2 as FQGNSA. The CDR3 sequence: CASSLNHYGYTF. CDR3 in DNA: TGTGCCAGCAGCCTAAACCACTATGGCTACACCTTC.